This TCR beta chain was obtained from a study of graft-versus-host responses after intestinal transplantation. TCRdb's table, derived via immunoSEQ multiplex PCR, lists solely in-frame clones and lacks some. The sample includes about 12,000 clones, approximately 93% of them seen just once. CDR3 length equals 15 residues. V shed 0 bases and J shed 2 bases, with 11 bases lying between them. The V gene's germline CDR1 is MNHEY and CDR2 SVGAGI. The sequencing used PBMCs, collected approximately 35 months after intestinal transplantation. This clonotype originated in a human patient who received an intestinal transplant, so some T cells may come from the graft donor. The chain combines TRBV6-5 with TRBJ2-7, with D perhaps TRBD1 (5 bases). CDR3: CASSYSIGAPYEQYF. The CDR3 bases are TGTGCCAGCAGTTACTCGATAGGGGCCCCCTACGAGCAGTACTTC.